Presented here are 18 T cell receptor beta chains from one specimen sequenced in a study of T cells in narcolepsy. This table comes from immunoSEQ multiplex PCR, and its TCRdb copy is limited to in-frame clones, with some not included. The sample holds approximately 30,000 clones, 75% to 85% seen once. The sequenced sample was CD45RA- memory CD4+ T cells from PBMCs. The receptors come from a human donor with narcolepsy.

This sequence joins TRBV4-2 and TRBJ2-7; no reliable D call. CDR1 is LGHNA, CDR2 YNFKEQ, per germline. V lost 0 bases, J lost 3 bases, and 6 bases lay in between. The CDR3 is 13 residues long. This CDR3 reads CASSQEINYEQYF. The CDR3 region has the DNA TGTGCCAGCAGCCAAGAAATCAACTACGAGCAGTACTTC.

CDR3 protein: CASSLGRTSTDTQYF. The DNA for the CDR3 is TGTGCCAGCAGCCTCGGAAGGACTAGCACAGATACGCAGTATTTT. The chain joins TRBV11-2 to TRBJ2-3; D might be TRBD2 (5 bases). The germline gives CDR1 SGHAT, CDR2 FQNNGV. Deletions cut 5 bases from V and 0 bases from J, with 12 bases between. CDR3 length: 15 residues.

This chain joins TRBV28 and TRBJ1-1, with a tentative D call TRBD1 (6 bases). The germline V gene encodes CDR1 MDHEN and CDR2 SYDVKM. CDR3 length equals 14 residues. With 8 bases removed from V and 2 bases from J, the gap between germline ends came to 15 bases. The CDR3 bases are TGTGCCAGCGGGTCAGGGGCTTTAAACACTGAAGCTTTCTTT. Translating it yields CASGSGALNTEAFF.

This chain connects TRBV4-1 to TRBJ2-1; 9 bases fit TRBD2. This CDR3 is 17 amino acids long. Germline V lookup: CDR1 MGHRA, CDR2 YSYEKL. Trimming at V came to 0 bases and at J to 4 bases, leaving 7 bases not matched to a gene. CDR3 amino acids: CASSQERVAGAYNEQFF. DNA for the CDR3: TGCGCCAGCAGCCAAGAAAGGGTAGCGGGGGCTTACAATGAGCAGTTCTTC.

The genes are TRBV5-1 and TRBJ1-6, with 7 bases identical to TRBD1. There are 17 residues in the CDR3. After removal of 5 bases from V and 7 bases from J, the junction contained 15 bases not matched to a gene. Germline V lookup: CDR1 SGHRS, CDR2 YFSETQ. CDR3 protein: CASRPIDRVGRNSPLHF. The CDR3 DNA reads as TGCGCCAGCAGACCAATTGACAGGGTCGGTCGCAATTCACCCCTCCACTTT.

The chain uses TRBV18 and TRBJ1-4, with D perhaps TRBD1 (5 bases). The V end lost 2 bases, the J end lost 3 bases, and 10 bases lay between the germline ends. The CDR3 is made up of 15 amino acids. Germline V gene lookup returns CDR1 KGHSH and CDR2 LQKENI. The CDR3 DNA sequence: TGTGCCAGCTCACCAGAGGCAGGGTCTAATGAAAAACTGTTTTTT. Its translation: CASSPEAGSNEKLFF. The full variable domain, completed using reference TRBV18 and TRBJ1-4, is NAGVMQNPRHLVRRRGQEARLRCSPMKGHSHVYWYRQLPEEGLKFMVYLQKENIIDESGMPKERFSAEFPKEGPSILRIQQVVRGDSAAYFCASSPEAGSNEKLFFGSGTQLSVL.

The chain combines TRBV11-2 with TRBJ2-7, with 7 bases lining up with TRBD2. Germline lookup yields CDR1 SGHAT and CDR2 FQNNGV. The CDR3 sequence is 13 residues long. Trimming at V came to 0 bases and at J to 10 bases, leaving 6 bases not matched to a gene. In DNA form, the CDR3 reads TGTGCCAGCAGCTTAGATCGGACTAGGCAACAGTACTTC. Its translation is CASSLDRTRQQYF.

V is TRBV6-1 and J is TRBJ1-1; no definite D call. The germline gives CDR1 MNHNS, CDR2 SASEGT. The V end lost 1 base, the J end lost 0 bases, and 12 bases lay between the germline ends. The CDR3 runs to 16 residues. CDR3 sequence: CASSEVINGVNTEAFF. The CDR3 nucleotides read TGTGCCAGCAGTGAAGTAATCAACGGAGTGAACACTGAAGCTTTCTTT.

The chain links TRBV5-1 to TRBJ2-2; tentatively, D is TRBD1 (7 bases). The germline gives CDR1 SGHRS, CDR2 YFSETQ. This CDR3 is 15 amino acids long. Between the trimmed V and J ends, which lost 0 bases and 4 bases, there was a span of 10 bases. The CDR3 reads CASSLGQGGTGELFF. Here the CDR3 DNA reads TGCGCCAGCAGCTTGGGACAGGGAGGCACCGGGGAGCTGTTTTTT.

The chain combines TRBV5-4 with TRBJ1-1; D possibly corresponds to TRBD1 (6 bases). V shed 0 bases and J shed 3 bases, with 12 bases lying between them. Per germline, CDR1 SGHNT and CDR2 YYREEE (reference sequence). The CDR3 is 15 amino acids. CDR3 protein: CASSLGTGWDTEAFF. CDR3 DNA: TGTGCCAGCAGCTTGGGAACAGGGTGGGACACTGAAGCTTTCTTT.

This rearrangement joins TRBV10-3 to TRBJ1-5; possibly TRBD1 for D (5 bases). The germline CDR1 and CDR2 sequences are ENHRY and SYGVKD. Trimming removed 6 bases from V and 8 bases from J, with 14 bases in between. This CDR3 has 13 residues. The CDR3: CAISPGPDEPQHF. DNA for the CDR3: TGTGCCATCAGCCCGGGACCCGATGAGCCCCAGCATTTT.

This rearrangement joins TRBV18 to TRBJ2-5; maybe TRBD2 (6 bases). V was trimmed by 1 base and J by 3 bases, leaving 9 bases between them. Germline assignment: CDR1 KGHSH and CDR2 LQKENI. The CDR3 spans 14 residues. The CDR3 loop reads CASSPLGTEETQYF. The CDR3 DNA is TGTGCCAGCTCACCACTGGGGACTGAAGAGACCCAGTACTTC.

The V gene is TRBV6-1, the J gene TRBJ1-1; 8 bases agree with TRBD1. V was pared by 6 bases and J by 1 base, with 4 bases of the junction left unmatched. CDR3 length equals 14 residues. Germline CDR1 MNHNS, CDR2 SASEGT. The CDR3 sequence is CASRDRVGNTEAFF. CDR3 sequence (DNA): TGTGCCAGCAGGGACAGGGTAGGGAACACTGAAGCTTTCTTT.

Here the CDR3 reads CAGRLTANTGELFF. For the CDR3, the DNA is TGTGCCGGACGCCTAACCGCGAACACCGGGGAGCTGTTTTTT. J is TRBJ2-2 and V is TRBV27; D ambiguous. V lost 11 bases and J 0 bases, leaving 13 bases between the germline ends. This CDR3 is 14 amino acids long. Germline CDR1 MNHEY, CDR2 SMNVEV (reference sequence).

The chain combines TRBV5-6 with TRBJ2-2; D is perhaps TRBD2 (6 bases). The germline V and J ends were trimmed by 2 bases and 1 base, with 9 bases remaining between them. The germline V gene has CDR1 SGHDT and CDR2 YYEEEE. The CDR3 has 15 amino acids. The CDR3 nucleotides are TGTGCCAGCAGCTTTAAGGGACTGAACACCGGGGAGCTGTTTTTT. Translated, it gives CASSFKGLNTGELFF.

The chain joins TRBV14 to TRBJ1-1; D may be TRBD1 (6 bases). The CDR3 has 13 amino acids. Germline loops: CDR1 SGHDN, CDR2 FVKESK. The germline V and J ends were trimmed by 7 bases and 0 bases, with 9 bases remaining between them. CDR3 nucleotides: TGTGCCAGCAACCAGGGGATGAACACTGAAGCTTTCTTT. This sequence encodes CASNQGMNTEAFF.

This clone was seen just once. Within the sample, other DNA sequences also encode this same CDR3. The CDR3 loop reads CAWSRGLGQETQYF. As DNA, the CDR3 is TGTGCCTGGAGTAGAGGATTGGGGCAAGAGACCCAGTACTTC. The V gene is TRBV30, the J gene TRBJ2-5; D is undetermined. The CDR3 runs to 14 residues. Trimming pared 2 bases from V and 2 bases from J, leaving 12 bases between. CDR1 and CDR2 from the germline V gene are GTSNPN and SVGIG (reference sequence).

This chain links TRBV6-1 with TRBJ1-2; D is uncertain. V dropped 2 bases and J dropped 8 bases, with 12 bases sitting between them. The V gene's germline CDR1 is MNHNS and CDR2 SASEGT. This CDR3 spans 13 amino acids. CDR3 loop: CASSELGLRGYTF. CDR3 nucleotides: TGTGCCAGCAGTGAACTGGGGTTGCGGGGCTACACCTTC.